Each of the 17 T cell receptor beta chains below was sequenced from the same sample in a study of patients and donors after allogeneic stem cell transplantation. TCRdb re-analysed the RT-PCR reads in MiXCR, keeping a single row per CDR3 protein. Among 920,000 or so distinct CDR3 sequences, roughly 18% were seen once, and the ten largest hold 5% to 6.5%. The sample was blood, either unsorted or a sorted T cell fraction (not recorded which). These receptors all come from a human donor who was either an allogeneic HSCT recipient or a stem cell or donor lymphocyte infusion donor (not recorded which). It is not recorded whose cells these are; they may come from a transplant donor.

This clonotype was counted between two and nine times. The V and J genes are TRBV20-1 and TRBJ1-2; D might be TRBD1 (5 bases). V was cut by 1 base and J by 5 bases, with 26 bases left in between. This CDR3 region has 18 residues. Germline V lookup: CDR1 DFQATT, CDR2 SNEGSKA (reference sequence). The CDR3 spells CSARGKVGGWGFDYGYTF. The CDR3 DNA is TGCAGTGCTAGAGGGAAGGTTGGGGGGTGGGGGTTCGATTATGGCTACACCTTC.

This clonotype showed up just a few times. This chain uses TRBV20-1 with TRBJ2-1; the D call may be TRBD1 or TRBD2 (5 bases each). Per germline, CDR1 DFQATT and CDR2 SNEGSKA (reference sequence). The V and J ends lost 0 bases and 4 bases respectively, with 13 bases between them. This CDR3 spans 15 amino acids. The CDR3 reads CSARDRKGRYNEQFF. For the CDR3, the DNA is TGCAGTGCTAGAGATCGTAAGGGGAGATACAATGAGCAGTTCTTC.

This clonotype was detected a few times. This chain joins TRBV10-3 and TRBJ1-1; TRBD1 aligns across 9 bases. The length of the CDR3 is 13 residues. Germline trimming cut 8 bases from V and 7 bases from J; bases unmatched to any gene: 8. Per the germline V gene, CDR1 is ENHRY and CDR2 is SYGVKD. The CDR3 sequence is CAIVYRQGDEAFF. In DNA, the CDR3 is TGTGCCATCGTTTATCGACAGGGGGATGAAGCTTTCTTT.

There are many counts of this clonotype. The chain links TRBV9 to TRBJ1-1; 9 nucleotides align to TRBD1. The CDR3 is 13 amino acids. The germline V gene encodes CDR1 SGDLS and CDR2 YYNGEE. The trim removed 3 bases at V and 4 bases at J, leaving 1 base unmatched. This chain's CDR3 is CASSETGGTEAFF. CDR3 DNA: TGTGCCAGCAGCGAGACAGGGGGCACTGAAGCTTTCTTT.

This clonotype showed up just a few times. V is TRBV11-2 and J is TRBJ2-5; a weak D match, TRBD2 (6 bases). This CDR3 has 15 residues. Germline CDR1 reads SGHAT; CDR2 reads FQNNGV. The V and J ends lost 3 bases and 5 bases respectively, with 16 bases between them. The CDR3 sequence: CASSFGRERVETQYF. CDR3 DNA: TGTGCCAGCAGCTTCGGGCGGGAAAGAGTGGAGACCCAGTACTTC.

The V and J genes are TRBV19 and TRBJ2-7, with TRBD2 matching 9 bases. The CDR3 extends over 16 amino acids. V gave up 3 bases and J gave up 2 bases; unmatched junction bases: 8. Germline CDR1 reads LNHDA; CDR2 reads SQIVND (reference sequence). For the CDR3, the DNA is TGTGCCAGTAGTATGACTAGTAGCGGGGGTACCTACGAGCAGTACTTC. Its protein is CASSMTSSGGTYEQYF.

This clonotype was recorded many times. For the CDR3, the DNA is TGCGCCATCCGAGGGACCGGGGAGCTGTTTTTT. Encoded protein: CAIRGTGELFF. This chain joins TRBV5-1 and TRBJ2-2, with a tentative D call TRBD2 (5 bases). There are 11 residues in the CDR3. V was pared by 9 bases and J by 5 bases, with 8 bases between. Germline CDR1 reads SGHRS; CDR2 reads YFSETQ.

The V gene is TRBV20-1, the J gene TRBJ1-2; D unresolved. CDR1 is DFQATT, CDR2 SNEGSKA, per germline (reference sequence). V lost 3 bases, J lost 8 bases, and 16 bases lay in between. The CDR3 loop spans 13 amino acids. Here the CDR3 DNA reads TGCAGTGCTAGCATCATAGGGAGGGAAGGCTACACCTTC. Translated, it gives CSASIIGREGYTF.

The genes are TRBV20-1 and TRBJ2-1; no firm D call. There are 14 residues in the CDR3. From germline, CDR1 is DFQATT and CDR2 SNEGSKA (reference sequence). Trimming took off 7 bases at V and 0 bases at J, with 13 bases between the two ends. The CDR3 region is CSVEVNPSYNEQFF. The CDR3, as DNA: TGCAGTGTTGAAGTGAACCCCTCCTACAATGAGCAGTTCTTC.

The chain carries TRBV30 and TRBJ2-3; the D is unclear. Trimming removed 2 bases at V and 2 bases at J, with 8 bases between. The CDR3 runs to 13 residues. The germline V gene has CDR1 GTSNPN and CDR2 SVGIG (reference sequence). The CDR3 protein is CAWSTDDTDTQYF. CDR3 nucleotide sequence: TGTGCCTGGAGTACGGACGACACAGATACGCAGTATTTT.

This clonotype occurred a few times. The chain employs TRBV20-1 and TRBJ2-3; unclear D gene. This CDR3 is 15 amino acids long. Trimming took off 0 bases at V and 2 bases at J, with 12 bases between the two ends. Germline-derived CDR1 and CDR2 are DFQATT and SNEGSKA (reference sequence). DNA for the CDR3: TGCAGTGCTAGAGATTTAGGGTTTCCCACAGATACGCAGTATTTT. This translates into CSARDLGFPTDTQYF.

J is TRBJ2-6 and V is TRBV7-9, with 7 bases identical to TRBD1. Trimming cost V 5 bases and J 2 bases; bases outside gene matches: 6. CDR1 is SEHNR, CDR2 FQNEAQ, per germline (reference sequence). The CDR3 runs to 16 residues. CDR3 nucleotide sequence: TGTGCCAGCAGCGAACCTCAGGGGGCTGGGGCCAACGTCCTGACTTTC. Translated: CASSEPQGAGANVLTF.

This clonotype was detected only a few times. A read error is possible here, since a much larger clone lies one base away. This rearrangement joins TRBV20-1 to TRBJ2-7; D ambiguous. The germline gives CDR1 DFQATT, CDR2 SNEGSKA (reference sequence). CDR3 size: 12 residues. Trimming took off 3 bases at V and 0 bases at J, with 6 bases between the two ends. CDR3 protein: CSASESSYEQYF. DNA of the CDR3: TGCAGTGCTAGCGAGAGCTCCTACGAGCAGTACTTC.

The chain joins TRBV27 to TRBJ2-7; 10 positions match TRBD2. CDR3 size: 16 residues. V was pared by 5 bases and J by 5 bases, with 12 bases of the junction left unmatched. CDR1 and CDR2 from the germline V gene are MNHEY and SMNVEV (reference sequence). CDR3 loop: CASSPPEREGKNEQYF. The CDR3 coding sequence is TGTGCCAGCAGTCCACCCGAGCGGGAGGGGAAGAACGAGCAGTACTTC.

This clonotype occurred once. The chain is built from TRBV13 and TRBJ2-1; D remains ambiguous. This CDR3 contains 15 residues. V was trimmed by 4 bases and J by 4 bases, leaving 14 bases between them. CDR1 PRHDT and CDR2 FYEKMQ come from the germline V gene (reference sequence). Here the CDR3 reads CASSSSVGPYNEQFF. As DNA, the CDR3 is TGTGCCAGCAGCTCCTCCGTAGGCCCTTACAATGAGCAGTTCTTC.

V is TRBV2 and J is TRBJ2-7, with D unclear. Germline V gene lookup returns CDR1 SNHLY and CDR2 FYNNEI. This CDR3 spans 13 amino acids. V was clipped by 8 bases and J by 2 bases, with 13 bases between them. The CDR3 DNA sequence: TGTGCCAGCGTCCTACAGCTTACCTACGAGCAGTACTTC. The encoded protein is CASVLQLTYEQYF.

The CDR3 loop is CASSRDRQNTGELFF. The DNA for the CDR3 is TGTGCCAGCAGTAGGGACAGGCAGAACACCGGGGAGCTGTTTTTT. The chain is built from TRBV12-3 or TRBV12-4 and TRBJ2-2; 8 bases match TRBD1. The CDR3 has 15 residues. Unmatched junction bases numbered 3, after V lost 5 bases and J lost 1 base.